This T cell receptor (beta chain) stems from a study of cytomegalovirus exposure and HLA in healthy donors. To note about this clone: Its antigen is unknown.

PCR was performed using 60 Vbeta and 13 Jbeta primers. TCRdb's copy holds only in-frame clones and misses some; the assay was immunoSEQ multiplex PCR. The sample yields roughly 190,000 clones, roughly 86% seen once. Overall study findings and caveats: Earlier analysis looked at TCR beta V segments, and most were productive about 87% or about 30% of the time.

Germline V lookup: CDR1 SGHAT, CDR2 FQNNGV. The trim removed 1 base at V and 1 base at J, leaving 7 bases unmatched. The CDR3 covers 19 residues. This sequence originates from a man aged 40-50 years in good health and CMV-seropositive. This chain uses TRBV11-2 with TRBJ2-6; 10 bases line up with TRBD2. Sample: PBMCs. The DNA for the CDR3 is TGTGCCAGCAGCTTAGTACCATTAGCGGGGGGTTCTGGGGCCAACGTCCTGACTTTC. This encodes CASSLVPLAGGSGANVLTF.